This T cell receptor beta chain was sequenced during a study of blood T cell repertoires in COVID-19. The wider study: There were acute and convalescent COVID-19 samples, and they came from the United States, Italy and Spain.

Libraries were prepared by immunoSEQ multiplex PCR; TCRdb keeps only in-frame clonotypes and omits some of them. Of about 97,000 clones in the sample, 85% to 95% were seen once. V shed 8 bases and J 6 bases; nucleotides not matched to a gene: 3. This CDR3 is built from 13 residues. The germline gives CDR1 SEHNR, CDR2 FQNEAQ (reference sequence). This TCR was sampled from a man aged 50-59 years with active COVID-19. The sample taken for sequencing was peripheral blood. This chain connects TRBV7-9 to TRBJ2-1, with TRBD2 matching over 11 bases. Here the CDR3 reads CASGLAGSNEQFF. CDR3 DNA sequence: TGTGCCAGCGGACTAGCGGGTAGCAATGAGCAGTTCTTC.